A single sample is the source of the 28 T cell receptor beta chains below, sequenced in a study of blood T cell repertoires in COVID-19. The data were produced by immunoSEQ multiplex PCR, yet TCRdb's version contains in-frame clones alone and is incomplete. The data contain 350,000 to 450,000 clones, 85% of them singletons. Sequencing input: peripheral blood. The receptors shown here come from a woman between 18 and 29 years old with acute or convalescent COVID-19.

The chain joins TRBV27 to TRBJ1-6; 8 positions agree with TRBD1. The CDR3 is made up of 15 amino acids. Per the germline V gene, CDR1 is MNHEY and CDR2 is SMNVEV (reference sequence). V shed 2 bases and J 10 bases; nucleotides not matched to a gene: 7. The CDR3 nucleotides are TGTGCCAGCAGTTTAGCGACGGCAGGGGGCTCACCCCTCCACTTT. Encoded protein: CASSLATAGGSPLHF.

The rearrangement links TRBV3-1 (or the pseudogene TRBV3-2) to TRBJ1-3, with no clear D. Trimming took off 4 bases at V and 0 bases at J, with 10 bases between the two ends. Germline V lookup: CDR1 LGHDT, CDR2 YNNKEL (reference sequence). The CDR3 contains 15 residues. This CDR3 is CASSLLRSSGNTIYF. The CDR3 DNA reads TGTGCCAGCAGCCTCCTCAGATCCTCTGGAAACACCATATATTTT.

This clone appeared once. The rearrangement uses TRBV18 and TRBJ2-7, with D possibly matching TRBD2 (6 bases). The CDR3 is 13 residues long. V lost 4 bases to trimming and J lost 4 bases, with 11 bases between them. Germline CDR1 reads KGHSH; CDR2 reads LQKENI. CDR3 bases: TGTGCCAGCTCACTTACTAGCCCGTACGAGCAGTACTTC. It codes for CASSLTSPYEQYF.

This chain links TRBV7-3 with TRBJ2-3, with 12 bases that match TRBD1. The V and J ends lost 7 bases and 5 bases, in that order; junction bases with no gene match: 7. Germline lookup yields CDR1 SGHTA and CDR2 FQGTGA. The CDR3 covers 15 residues. The CDR3 is CASKEGQGAGDTQYF. The CDR3 nucleotides read TGTGCCAGCAAGGAGGGACAGGGGGCGGGAGATACGCAGTATTTT.

The rearrangement links TRBV29-1 to TRBJ2-5; 8 bases match TRBD1. J was trimmed by 6 bases and V by 4 bases; bases with no gene match: 13. The CDR3 sequence is 15 residues long. Looked up from germline, CDR1 is SQVTM and CDR2 is ANQGSEA. The CDR3 DNA sequence: TGCAGCGTTGGAGCTTCAGGACAGGGCATTAAGACCCAGTACTTC. Amino acid sequence: CSVGASGQGIKTQYF.

V and J are TRBV4-1 and TRBJ1-2; D gene ambiguous. This CDR3 spans 16 amino acids. Germline CDR1 MGHRA, CDR2 YSYEKL. The germline V and J ends were trimmed by 0 bases and 5 bases, with 16 bases remaining between them. CDR3 nucleotides: TGCGCCAGCAGCCAAGATGAGCTTAACCGAGGGTATGGCTACACCTTC. Translated: CASSQDELNRGYGYTF.

This rearrangement joins TRBV5-1 to TRBJ2-2; 9 positions match TRBD1. Germline-derived CDR1 and CDR2 are SGHRS and YFSETQ. The CDR3 consists of 18 residues. Trimming cost V 2 bases and J 5 bases; bases outside gene matches: 13. The CDR3 DNA reads TGCGCCAGCAGCTTACCGAGGACAGGGGACCCCGGGACCGGGGAGCTGTTTTTT. It codes for CASSLPRTGDPGTGELFF.

The chain recombines TRBV24-1 with TRBJ2-1, with D perhaps TRBD1 (6 bases). V was cut by 3 bases and J by 1 base, with 9 bases left in between. CDR1 and CDR2 from the germline V gene are KGHDR and SFDVKD. The CDR3 length is 15 residues. The CDR3 region is CATSDHTGSYNEQFF. DNA of the CDR3: TGTGCCACCAGTGATCATACAGGGTCCTACAATGAGCAGTTCTTC.

The chain links TRBV10-3 to TRBJ2-7; D perhaps matches TRBD2 (5 bases). The CDR3 is 12 amino acids. V gave up 4 bases and J gave up 4 bases, with 8 bases separating them. Germline V gene lookup returns CDR1 ENHRY and CDR2 SYGVKD. This chain's CDR3 is CAISAGVYEQYF. The CDR3 DNA is TGTGCCATCAGTGCCGGGGTATACGAGCAGTACTTC.

This sequence joins TRBV20-1 and TRBJ1-2; D is undetermined. Germline assignment: CDR1 DFQATT and CDR2 SNEGSKA (reference sequence). V lost 7 bases and J lost 3, with 9 bases in between. The CDR3 is made up of 11 amino acids. In DNA form, the CDR3 reads TGCAGTGGCGTTAAAGACTATGGCTACACCTTC. This translates into CSGVKDYGYTF.

In its sample, this clone was seen once. The chain carries TRBV18 and TRBJ1-5, with a possible D match to TRBD1 (5 bases). V was cut by 1 base and J by 7 bases, with 11 bases left in between. The CDR3 spans 14 residues. In germline, CDR1 is KGHSH, CDR2 LQKENI. This CDR3 is CASSPQGSDQPQHF. CDR3 sequence (DNA): TGTGCCAGCTCACCACAGGGGTCGGACCAGCCCCAGCATTTT.

The chain has TRBV19 and TRBJ2-7; a possible D gene is TRBD1 (6 bases). V gave up 5 bases and J gave up 2 bases, with 13 bases separating them. The CDR3 extends over 14 amino acids. Germline assignment: CDR1 LNHDA and CDR2 SQIVND (reference sequence). CDR3 bases: TGTGCCAGTAGTGCCACAGGGTGGACCTACGAGCAGTACTTC. It yields the protein CASSATGWTYEQYF.

The V call is TRBV29-1, the J call TRBJ2-7; 10 positions match TRBD2. This CDR3 comprises 14 residues. The trim removed 4 bases at V and 4 bases at J, leaving 7 bases unmatched. Looked up from germline, CDR1 is SQVTM and CDR2 is ANQGSEA. The CDR3 spells CSVALAGVRYEQYF. In DNA, the CDR3 is TGCAGCGTTGCCCTAGCGGGAGTACGGTACGAGCAGTACTTC.

The chain links TRBV10-3 to TRBJ2-7, with TRBD1 matching 8 bases. V lost 8 bases, J lost 0 bases, and 3 bases stayed unmatched. The CDR3 loop spans 13 amino acids. Germline-derived CDR1 and CDR2 are ENHRY and SYGVKD. CDR3 sequence: CAIWTGTSYEQYF. The CDR3 DNA reads TGTGCCATCTGGACAGGGACCTCCTACGAGCAGTACTTC.

V is TRBV5-5 and J is TRBJ2-1; TRBD2 matches 12 bases. This CDR3 comprises 19 residues. V lost 4 bases and J lost 6; bases outside the gene matches: 17. Germline CDR1 and CDR2: SGHKS and YYEKEE (reference sequence). CDR3 coding DNA: TGTGCCAGCAGCCCGCGGACGCTAGCGGGGGGGCAGTGGGCCAATGAGCAGTTCTTC. Protein product: CASSPRTLAGGQWANEQFF.

V and J are TRBV10-1 and TRBJ2-3, with D hard to call. The length of the CDR3 is 15 residues. V dropped 5 bases and J dropped 3 bases, with 15 bases sitting between them. Germline V lookup: CDR1 WNHNN, CDR2 SYGVQD (reference sequence). CDR3 in amino acids: CASSHGSSETDTQYF. CDR3 sequence (DNA): TGCGCCAGCAGTCACGGGTCTTCGGAGACAGATACGCAGTATTTT.

The chain links TRBV5-1 to TRBJ2-5; the match to TRBD1 covers 9 bases. The V gene end was trimmed by 2 bases and the J gene end by 2 bases; junction bases not matched to a gene: 10. The CDR3 totals 17 residues. Germline loops: CDR1 SGHRS, CDR2 YFSETQ. CDR3 protein: CASSFEPGQGLQETQYF. CDR3 nucleotides: TGCGCCAGCAGCTTTGAGCCGGGACAGGGATTACAAGAGACCCAGTACTTC.

The chain couples TRBV5-6 to TRBJ1-5; D is possibly TRBD1 (6 bases). The CDR3 contains 13 residues. V lost 3 bases to trimming and J lost 7 bases, with 11 bases between them. Germline-derived CDR1 and CDR2 are SGHDT and YYEEEE. Here the CDR3 DNA reads TGTGCCAGCAGCTCACAGGGAGTCCAGCCCCAGCATTTT. This gives the protein CASSSQGVQPQHF.

This sequence joins TRBV5-4 and TRBJ2-1; D call uncertain. This CDR3 comprises 16 residues. Germline-derived CDR1 and CDR2 are SGHNT and YYREEE (reference sequence). Trimming cost V 0 bases and J 6 bases, with 16 bases left between them. The CDR3 loop reads CASSLALSASRNEQFF. The CDR3 DNA reads TGTGCCAGCAGCTTGGCCTTAAGCGCCTCCCGCAATGAGCAGTTCTTC.

This sequence joins TRBV3-1 (or the pseudogene TRBV3-2) and TRBJ2-5; 10 bases line up with TRBD2. Germline values: CDR1 LGHDT, CDR2 YNNKEL (reference sequence). This CDR3 has 18 residues. V was pared by 1 base and J by 4 bases, with 12 bases of the junction left unmatched. CDR3 sequence (DNA): TGTGCCAGCAGCCAAGGGACAGCATCCAGCGGGGGGGGAGAGACCCAGTACTTC. It encodes CASSQGTASSGGGETQYF.

This clone appeared once. The chain joins TRBV28 to TRBJ2-1; D may be TRBD1 (5 bases). Germline lookup yields CDR1 MDHEN and CDR2 SYDVKM. The CDR3 has 13 amino acids. V lost 2 bases to trimming and J lost 4 bases, with 6 bases between them. DNA for the CDR3: TGTGCCAGCAGTTTACAGGGTTACAATGAGCAGTTCTTC. It translates to CASSLQGYNEQFF.

V usage is TRBV19 and J usage is TRBJ1-2; D ambiguous. V was pared by 3 bases and J by 4 bases, with 6 bases between. The CDR3 totals 12 residues. The germline V gene encodes CDR1 LNHDA and CDR2 SQIVND (reference sequence). The CDR3 protein is CASSMTPYGYTF. CDR3 DNA sequence: TGTGCCAGTAGTATGACACCCTATGGCTACACCTTC.

The chain employs TRBV5-4 and TRBJ2-1; D is unresolved. The ends were cut back, 2 bases at V and 7 bases at J, with 7 bases in the middle. CDR1 and CDR2 (germline): SGHNT, YYREEE (reference sequence). The CDR3 runs 12 residues. CDR3 region: CASSLNSNEQFF. CDR3 nucleotides: TGTGCCAGCAGCTTAAACAGTAATGAGCAGTTCTTC.

This rearrangement joins TRBV19 to TRBJ2-1, with a possible D match to TRBD2 (5 bases). The germline gives CDR1 LNHDA, CDR2 SQIVND (reference sequence). The CDR3 contains 11 residues. The V end lost 5 bases, the J end lost 10 bases, and 9 bases lay between the germline ends. CDR3 sequence reads: CASSPLAEQFF. The CDR3 nucleotides are TGTGCCAGTAGTCCGTTAGCGGAGCAGTTCTTC.

For this clone: A read error may produce the germline difference seen at one junction end. The chain recombines TRBV24-1 with TRBJ2-2; tentatively, D is TRBD1 (5 bases). Germline V gives CDR1 KGHDR, CDR2 SFDVKD. There are 14 residues in the CDR3. CDR3 in DNA: TGTGCCACCAGTGATTACACGGACACTGGGGAGCTGTTTTTT. Translated: CATSDYTDTGELFF.

The sample holds a few counts of this clone. The rearrangement links TRBV14 to TRBJ2-1; no clear D. Germline V gene data show CDR1 as SGHDN and CDR2 as FVKESK. The V and J ends lost 2 bases and 4 bases respectively, with 3 bases between them. The length of the CDR3 is 12 residues. This chain's CDR3 is CASSQQYNEQFF. The CDR3 DNA reads as TGTGCCAGCAGCCAACAGTACAATGAGCAGTTCTTC.

This clone was seen only a few times. V and J are TRBV6-4 and TRBJ2-3; 12 bases match TRBD2. Trimming cost V 7 bases and J 2 bases; bases outside gene matches: 13. This CDR3 is built from 18 residues. The germline V gene encodes CDR1 MRHNA and CDR2 SNTAGT. The CDR3 coding sequence is TGTGCCAGCACCCCGGTGACTAGCGGGGGCCAAAACACAGATACGCAGTATTTT. Protein product: CASTPVTSGGQNTDTQYF.

V gene TRBV3-1 (or the pseudogene TRBV3-2) combines with J gene TRBJ2-1, with 9 bases fitting TRBD2. V lost 2 bases, J lost 7 bases, and 9 bases stayed unmatched. The germline V gene encodes CDR1 LGHDT and CDR2 YNNKEL (reference sequence). This CDR3 comprises 16 residues. The CDR3 loop reads CASSQWGRSGGNEQFF. DNA of the CDR3: TGTGCCAGCAGCCAATGGGGGCGAAGCGGGGGGAATGAGCAGTTCTTC.